This is a list of T cell receptor beta chains from one sample in a study of early stage breast cancer tumors. Sequenced by immunoSEQ multiplex PCR; TCRdb stores in-frame clones only, minus some. The data contain 9,000 to 9,500 clones, over 70% of them singletons. Sample: normal breast tissue next to the tumor. The receptors derive from a person in their 60s with breast cancer. Each CDR3 is given with its conserved first and last residue. A D gene is named only where the DNA matches it firmly. Size tells how often a clone was seen (once, few, many) or the class of an expanded clone, and some rows leave it out.

abundance | j_gene | v_gene | d_gene | CDR3aa | CDR3nt
medium-sized | TRBJ2-3 | TRBV5-6 | TRBD1 | CASSFLILQGTTDTQYF | TGTGCCAGCAGCTTCCTCATCCTACAGGGGACCACAGATACGCAGTATTTT
. | TRBJ2-5 | TRBV29-1 | . | CSVASDRRLGETQYF | TGCAGCGTTGCCTCTGACAGGCGGCTCGGAGAGACCCAGTACTTC
. | TRBJ2-7 | TRBV25-1 | . | CASSDRNYEQYF | TGTGCCAGCAGTGACCGTAACTACGAGCAGTACTTC
. | TRBJ1-1 | TRBV19 | . | CASSIDQTEAFF | TGTGCCAGTAGTATAGATCAAACTGAAGCTTTCTTT
. | TRBJ2-1 | TRBV19 | . | CASSVFPPTDGTYNEQFF | TGTGCCAGTAGTGTTTTCCCCCCGACTGACGGAACCTACAATGAGCAGTTCTTC
. | TRBJ2-1 | TRBV7-2 | TRBD2 | CASSLTSGKYNEQFF | TGTGCCAGCAGCTTGACTAGCGGGAAATACAATGAGCAGTTCTTC
. | TRBJ1-4 | TRBV6-1 | . | CASSDLGPNEKLFF | TGTGCCAGCAGTGATCTAGGCCCGAATGAAAAACTGTTTTTT
. | TRBJ2-1 | TRBV19 | . | CASSIVQAPGNEQFF | TGTGCCAGTAGTATCGTACAGGCCCCCGGAAATGAGCAGTTCTTC
. | TRBJ2-5 | TRBV11-3 | TRBD1 | CASSPRDRGPETQYF | TGTGCCAGCAGCCCGAGGGACAGGGGGCCAGAGACCCAGTACTTC
. | TRBJ1-2 | TRBV30 | . | CAWSETSYGYTF | TGTGCCTGGAGTGAAACAAGCTATGGCTACACCTTC
. | TRBJ2-7 | TRBV11-2 | TRBD1 | CASSLAPGTGVPYEQYF | TGTGCCAGCAGCTTAGCTCCCGGGACAGGGGTTCCCTACGAGCAGTACTTC
. | TRBJ2-2 | TRBV11-2 | TRBD2 | CASKGGTSGINTGELFF | TGTGCCAGCAAGGGCGGGACTAGCGGGATCAACACCGGGGAGCTGTTTTTT